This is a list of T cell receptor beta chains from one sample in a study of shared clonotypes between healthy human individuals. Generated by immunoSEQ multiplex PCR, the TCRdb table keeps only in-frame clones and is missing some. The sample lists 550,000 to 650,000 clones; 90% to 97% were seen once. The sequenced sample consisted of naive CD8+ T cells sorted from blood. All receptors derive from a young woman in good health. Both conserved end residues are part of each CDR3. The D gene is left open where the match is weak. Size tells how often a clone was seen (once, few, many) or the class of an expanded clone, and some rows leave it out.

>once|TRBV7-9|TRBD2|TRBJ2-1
TGTGCCAGCAGCTTAGGCGGGAGGCTCAATGAGCAGTTCTTC
CASSLGGRLNEQFF
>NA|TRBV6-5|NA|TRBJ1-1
TGTGCCAGCAGTTACGATAGTGAAACCACTGAAGCTTTCTTT
CASSYDSETTEAFF
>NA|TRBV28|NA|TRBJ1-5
TGTGCCAGCAGCCGGACGTCTCTTCAGCCCCAGCATTTT
CASSRTSLQPQHF
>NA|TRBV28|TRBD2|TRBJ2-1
TGTGCCAGCAGTCTTAGCGGGTCCGTCTACAATGAGCAGTTCTTC
CASSLSGSVYNEQFF
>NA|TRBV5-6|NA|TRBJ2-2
TGTGCCAGCAGCTTGATGACCCAGGGGCGTCCCGGGGAGCTGTTTTTT
CASSLMTQGRPGELFF
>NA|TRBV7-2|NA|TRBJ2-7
TGTGCCAGCAGCCCCGGACACTATTACGAGCAGTACTTC
CASSPGHYYEQYF
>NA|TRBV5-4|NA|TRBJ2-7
TGTGCCAGCAGCCTAGGTCGGGAATCGTCCTACGAGCAGTACTTC
CASSLGRESSYEQYF
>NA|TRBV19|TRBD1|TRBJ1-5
TGTGCCAGTACTCAGGGGGATCAGCCCCAGCATTTT
CASTQGDQPQHF
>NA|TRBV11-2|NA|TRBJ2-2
TGTGCCAGCAGCGCGGGACCTAAGAACTTTATAACCGGGGAGCTGTTTTTT
CASSAGPKNFITGELFF
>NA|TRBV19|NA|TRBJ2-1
TGTGCCAGTAGTACCCCAGGAGGGGCCTCCTACAATGAGCAGTTCTTC
CASSTPGGASYNEQFF
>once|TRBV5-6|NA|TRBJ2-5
TGTGCCAGCAGCCGCGGGGACAGCCAAGAGACCCAGTACTTC
CASSRGDSQETQYF
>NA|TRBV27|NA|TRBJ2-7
TGTGCCAGCAGTTATAGTGGGGGGCAGTCCTACGAGCAGTACTTC
CASSYSGGQSYEQYF
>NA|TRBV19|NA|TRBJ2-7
TGTGCCAGTAGTATCGCTGATAGCTCCTACGAGCAGTACTTC
CASSIADSSYEQYF
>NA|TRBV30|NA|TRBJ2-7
TGTGCCTGGAGTAGCACAGGATTTACCTACGAGCAGTACTTC
CAWSSTGFTYEQYF
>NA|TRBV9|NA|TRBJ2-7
TGTGCCAGCAGCGTAGGGGGGTCCACCTACGAGCAGTACTTC
CASSVGGSTYEQYF
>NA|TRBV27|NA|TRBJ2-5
TGTGCCACCATGGGCCTCAAAGAGACCCAGTACTTC
CATMGLKETQYF
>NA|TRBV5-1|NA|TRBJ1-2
TGCGCCAGCAGCTTGGCAGAGAACAACTATGGCTACACCTTC
CASSLAENNYGYTF
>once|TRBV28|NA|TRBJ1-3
TGTGCCAGCAGTTTATTCGGGTTTAGCGGAAACACCATATATTTT
CASSLFGFSGNTIYF
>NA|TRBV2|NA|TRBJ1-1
TGTGCCAGCAGTGAAATAAACCTCCCGATGGAAGCTTTCTTT
CASSEINLPMEAFF
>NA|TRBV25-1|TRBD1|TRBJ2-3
TGTGCCAGCAGGGACGGGACAGACAACACAGATACGCAGTATTTT
CASRDGTDNTDTQYF
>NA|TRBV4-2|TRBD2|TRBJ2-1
TGTGCCAGCAGCCAAGAATCCCTAGCGGAAGACAATGAGCAGTTCTTC
CASSQESLAEDNEQFF
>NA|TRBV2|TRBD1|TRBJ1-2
TGTGCCAGCACATTGGGACAGGGCTATGGCTACACCTTC
CASTLGQGYGYTF
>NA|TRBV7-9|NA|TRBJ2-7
TGTGCCAGCAGCTTAGGCCTGGATAGCTCCTACGAGCAGTACTTC
CASSLGLDSSYEQYF
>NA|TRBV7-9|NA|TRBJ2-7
TGTGCCAGCAGCTTAGGCACTCGGGCTGGGAAATACGAGCAGTACTTC
CASSLGTRAGKYEQYF
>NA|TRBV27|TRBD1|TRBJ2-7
TGTGCCAGCAGTGAAGGGTCCGGGACAGCCGCCTACGAGCAGTACTTC
CASSEGSGTAAYEQYF
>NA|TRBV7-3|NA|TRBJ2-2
TGTGCCAGCAGCTTAACGCGGTCCGGGGAGCTGTTTTTT
CASSLTRSGELFF
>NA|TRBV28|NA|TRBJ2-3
TGTGCCAGCAGTTTACGGGGACCCGATACGCAGTATTTT
CASSLRGPDTQYF
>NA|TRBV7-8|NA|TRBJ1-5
TGTGCCAGCAGCTTAAGGCGGCCGGTTGGCAATCAGCCCCAGCATTTT
CASSLRRPVGNQPQHF
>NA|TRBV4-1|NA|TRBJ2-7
TGCGCCAGCAGCCGGGAGCGGTTCTCCTACGAGCAGTACTTC
CASSRERFSYEQYF
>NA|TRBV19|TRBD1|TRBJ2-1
TGTGCCAGTAACAGGGGTTCCTACAATGAGCAGTTCTTC
CASNRGSYNEQFF
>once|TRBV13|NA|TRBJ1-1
TGTGCCAGCAGTCTCAACACTGAAGCTTTCTTT
CASSLNTEAFF
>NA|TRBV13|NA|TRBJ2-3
TGTGCCAGCAGCTTAAGCACTAGAGGGACAGATACGCAGTATTTT
CASSLSTRGTDTQYF
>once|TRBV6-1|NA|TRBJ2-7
TGTGCCAGCAGTGAAGCGCTTTTGAGTATCGGCGACGAGCAGTACTTC
CASSEALLSIGDEQYF
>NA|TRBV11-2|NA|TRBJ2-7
TGTGCCAGCAGATACGATCCGGGACATACCTACGAGCAGTACTTC
CASRYDPGHTYEQYF
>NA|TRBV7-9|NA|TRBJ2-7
TGTGCCAGCAGCACGGCCGGGGCCCCCTACGAGCAGTACTTC
CASSTAGAPYEQYF